A selection of T cell receptor beta chains follows, all from one sample in a study of identical twins. TCRdb used MiXCR to reprocess the 5' RACE reads, holding one entry per CDR3 protein. Found here are around 250,000 distinct CDR3 sequences, approximately 5.9% of them singletons; the top ten hold roughly 15%. The same data also went into a second study, on T cells expressing NK-cell markers.

The source material was CD8+ T cells sorted from blood. The source is a woman aged 18 to 35 in good health. Both conserved end residues are part of each CDR3. Fields, in order: J gene, clone size, D gene, V gene, CDR3 DNA, CDR3 protein. A D gene is named only where the DNA matches it firmly. Expanded clones are given a class, and other clones once, few, many or no size at all.

>TRBJ1-1|NA|NA|TRBV11-2
TGTGCCAGCAGCCCTGTAGGCTTGAACACTGAAGCTTTCTTT
CASSPVGLNTEAFF
>TRBJ2-3|many|TRBD2|TRBV2
TGTGCCAGCAGTGAAGGCGGGGGGGCCAAAGATACGCAGTATTTT
CASSEGGGAKDTQYF
>TRBJ1-1|NA|NA|TRBV7-9
TGTGCCAGCAGTTACAGGACGGCGAACACTGAAGCTTTCTTT
CASSYRTANTEAFF
>TRBJ2-3|many|TRBD2|TRBV6-1
TGTGCCAGCTGTATGACGGGGGGTGCAGGCACAGATACGCAGTATTTT
CASCMTGGAGTDTQYF
>TRBJ2-1|many|NA|TRBV29-1
TGCAGCGTTTACCGGTTAAAGAATGAGCAGTTCTTC
CSVYRLKNEQFF
>TRBJ2-7|few|NA|TRBV23-1
TGCGCCAGCAGTAGGGACAGCGGGGAGCAGTACTTC
CASSRDSGEQYF
>TRBJ1-1|few|NA|TRBV2
TGTGCCAGCCACGGAAGGCCGAACACTGAAGCTTTCTTT
CASHGRPNTEAFF
>TRBJ2-1|many|TRBD1|TRBV4-3
TGCGCCAGCAGCCAAGAAACAGGGGAAACCTACAATGAGCAGTTCTTC
CASSQETGETYNEQFF
>TRBJ1-1|NA|NA|TRBV11-1
TGTGCCAGCAGAGATTCCCAGAACACTGAAGCTTTCTTT
CASRDSQNTEAFF
>TRBJ1-2|NA|TRBD1|TRBV4-3
TGCGCCAGCAGCCAGGACAGGGGGTACTATGGCTACACCTTC
CASSQDRGYYGYTF
>TRBJ2-1|few|NA|TRBV20-1
TGCAGTGCTAGAGCCTCAGGAACCAGCGTGGACCACAATGAGCAGTTCTTC
CSARASGTSVDHNEQFF
>TRBJ2-7|few|NA|TRBV7-8
TGTGCCAGCAGCTTAGACGGCGCCCTAGACGAGCAGTACTTC
CASSLDGALDEQYF
>TRBJ2-5|many|TRBD2|TRBV2
TGTGCCAGCAGGAGCGGGGGGGAAGAGACCCAGTACTTC
CASRSGGEETQYF
>TRBJ2-1|many|NA|TRBV29-1
TGCAGCGGTGCCCATCCGTACAATGAGCAGTTCTTC
CSGAHPYNEQFF
>TRBJ2-2|NA|NA|TRBV20-1
TGCAGTGCTAGAGACAGGGGTGGGAACACCGGGGAGCTGTTTTTT
CSARDRGGNTGELFF
>TRBJ2-3|NA|NA|TRBV7-3
TGTGCCAGTTCACGGGACCCGGATCCTACTAGCACAGATACGCAGTATTTT
CASSRDPDPTSTDTQYF
>TRBJ2-5|many|NA|TRBV5-6
TGTGCCAGCAGTGTGAGGGGATTCCAAGAGACCCAGTACTTC
CASSVRGFQETQYF
>TRBJ2-1|few|TRBD2|TRBV15
TGTGCCACCAGCGGCGGACTAGCATCCCCCTCCTCCTACAATGAGCAGTTCTTC
CATSGGLASPSSYNEQFF
>TRBJ1-1|NA|NA|TRBV7-6
TGTGCCAGCAGCTTAGAAGGGTTAAGGACTGAAGCTTTCTTT
CASSLEGLRTEAFF
>TRBJ2-3|many|TRBD1|TRBV9
TGTGCCAGCCAGAAACAGGGGGCATGGGATACGCAGTATTTT
CASQKQGAWDTQYF
>TRBJ2-7|few|NA|TRBV19
TGTGCCAGTAAGACAGGTATTTCCTCCTACGAGCAGTACTTC
CASKTGISSYEQYF
>TRBJ1-6|few|TRBD1|TRBV5-6
TGTGCCAGCAGCCCGTCGACAGGGCCTAATTCACCCCTCCACTTT
CASSPSTGPNSPLHF
>TRBJ1-2|NA|NA|TRBV11-3
TGTGCCAGCAGCTTAGCAGCAGCCTATGGCTACACCTTC
CASSLAAAYGYTF
>TRBJ2-5|many|NA|TRBV12-3/TRBV12-4
TGTGCCAGCAGTTACGGAAAGACCCAGTACTTC
CASSYGKTQYF